This T cell receptor beta chain is drawn from a study of T cells in Graves' hyperthyroidism and ophthalmopathy. Study background: Blood from the periphery was taken at initial diagnosis, before any treatment. Findings of the study overall: The model identified upcoming ophthalmopathy a median approximately six months ahead of onset.

PBMCs were obtained from under 13 ml fresh peripheral blood. As regards this clonotype: The antigen remains unidentified.

V lost 5 bases, J lost 6 bases, and 17 bases lay in between. The CDR3 covers 14 residues. In germline, CDR1 is DFQATT, CDR2 SNEGSKA (reference sequence). Amplified TCR beta CDR3 regions came from RNA transcripts. TCR CDR3 regions were first amplified by RT-PCR with HTBI primers. TCRdb recomputed calls from the multiplex PCR reads with MiXCR, one row per CDR3 protein. This sample has roughly 640,000 distinct CDR3 sequences, with 15% to 20% found just once. The sample taken for sequencing was blood. The sequence derives from a woman in her 40s with Graves' ophthalmopathy. The V gene is TRBV20-1, the J gene TRBJ1-5, with D maybe TRBD1 (5 bases). The CDR3 here is CSAPPGRAGQPQHF. The CDR3 nucleotides are TGCAGTGCTCCCCCCGGCAGGGCTGGTCAGCCCCAGCATTTT.